The 9 T cell receptor beta chains reported below all come from one sample, sequenced in a study of spatial heterogeneity in lung cancer. Time point given: blood at routine non-recurrence follow-up after resection. Unsorted samples of tumor, nontumor lung or frozen PBMC had their whole RNA sequenced. TCRdb re-called the 5' RACE reads through MiXCR, storing one row per CDR3 protein. There are about 50,000 distinct CDR3 sequences in the sample; 7.4% occur only once, and around 35% lies in the top ten. Sequenced material: PBMCs, taken at follow-up. All receptors derive from a female donor with early-stage non-small cell lung cancer.

The table lists this clonotype with a few counts. This chain joins TRBV6-4 and TRBJ2-1; the D is unclear. Trimming took 4 bases from V and 2 from J, leaving 9 bases between them. The V gene's germline CDR1 is MRHNA and CDR2 SNTAGT. The CDR3 has 14 amino acids. The CDR3 region has the DNA TGTGCCAGCAGTGCGGGCGGTACCTACAATGAGCAGTTCTTC. This encodes CASSAGGTYNEQFF.

J is TRBJ1-1 and V is TRBV2; 8 bases fit TRBD1. Germline V gene lookup returns CDR1 SNHLY and CDR2 FYNNEI. J lost 4 bases, V lost 5 bases, and 9 bases had no gene match. The CDR3 is 15 amino acids. CDR3 in DNA: TGTGCCAGCAGTAACTCCATAACAGGGGGCACTGAAGCTTTCTTT. Translation: CASSNSITGGTEAFF.

In this sample, this clonotype turned up many times. This chain uses TRBV7-6 with TRBJ2-3; 10 bases match TRBD2. The V and J ends lost 1 base and 5 bases, in that order; junction bases with no gene match: 15. Germline V gene sequence: CDR1 SGHVS, CDR2 FNYEAQ. This CDR3 spans 19 amino acids. CDR3 DNA sequence: TGTGCCAGCAGCTTAGTTGGGCTAGCGGGGGCCTCAACCCTAGATACGCAGTATTTT. Protein product: CASSLVGLAGASTLDTQYF.

This clonotype was counted at least ten times. The chain is built from TRBV20-1 and TRBJ2-3; 11 bases align to TRBD1. This CDR3 comprises 14 residues. Germline V gene lookup returns CDR1 DFQATT and CDR2 SNEGSKA (reference sequence). The V gene end was trimmed by 6 bases and the J gene end by 5 bases; junction bases not matched to a gene: 7. The CDR3 DNA reads TGCAGTGCCCTGGGGGGACAGGGGGGAGATACGCAGTATTTT. Translated, it gives CSALGGQGGDTQYF.

This clonotype was seen at least ten times. The chain recombines TRBV5-6 with TRBJ2-2, with 7 bases identical to TRBD1. With V trimmed by 0 bases and J by 7 bases, 6 bases remained unmatched. Germline V gives CDR1 SGHDT, CDR2 YYEEEE. The CDR3 totals 15 residues. The CDR3 loop reads CASSLGQGIIGELFF. The CDR3, as DNA: TGTGCCAGCAGCTTGGGACAGGGAATTATCGGGGAGCTGTTTTTT. Supplemented by reference TRBV5-6 and TRBJ2-2, the full variable domain reads DAGVTQSPTHLIKTRGQQVTLRCSPKSGHDTVSWYQQALGQGPQFIFQYYEEEERQRGNFPDRFSGHQFPNYSSELNVNALLLGDSALYLCASSLGQGIIGELFFGEGSRLTVL.

This clonotype was seen many times. The CDR3, as DNA: TGCAGTGCTAGAGTTACGGACTCCTTTGAAGCTTTCTTT. As protein: CSARVTDSFEAFF. The J gene is TRBJ1-1, the V gene TRBV20-1; D uncertain. Trimming left V 1 base short and J 7 bases short, with 13 bases between. The CDR3 is 13 amino acids. Per germline, CDR1 DFQATT and CDR2 SNEGSKA (reference sequence).

This clonotype was recorded many times. The chain uses TRBV12-3 or TRBV12-4 and TRBJ2-3; TRBD2 matches at 7 bases. The CDR3 runs 15 residues. Losses at the gene ends were 6 bases for V and 5 bases for J; bases not matched to a gene: 11. The CDR3 DNA follows: TGTGCCAGCAGCTCCAGATCACGGGGGGAAGATACGCAGTATTTT. Translation gives CASSSRSRGEDTQYF.

Ten or more counts support this clonotype. V is TRBV20-1 and J is TRBJ1-5, with no clear D. CDR1 is DFQATT and CDR2 is SNEGSKA in the germline V gene (reference sequence). CDR3 length: 14 amino acids. Trimming left V 3 bases short and J 2 bases short, with 11 bases between. The CDR3: CSASSSPGNQPQHF. The CDR3 DNA reads TGCAGTGCTAGCTCCTCCCCTGGCAATCAGCCCCAGCATTTT.

Ten or more counts support this clonotype. The chain uses TRBV18 and TRBJ2-6, with 8 bases fitting TRBD1. CDR1 KGHSH and CDR2 LQKENI come from the germline V gene. There are 20 residues in the CDR3. V trimming: 3 bases; J trimming: 1 base; junction bases outside the gene matches: 14. In nucleotides, the CDR3 is TGTGCCAGCTCACCCCAAAGGACAGGGTCCCCGGTATCTGGGGCCAACGTCCTGACTTTC. Its protein product is CASSPQRTGSPVSGANVLTF.